The present T cell receptor beta chain was sequenced within a study of shared clonotypes between healthy human individuals. Study-wide background: Those who served as donors were a couple of women and three men between the ages of 18 and 49.

Profiled with immunoSEQ multiplex PCR; TCRdb holds only in-frame clones, not every one. This table has a few hundred thousand clones, around 86% appearing once. Regarding the study as a whole: Sharing across four donors was highest in naive CD4 (roughly 5%) and lowest in memory CD8 (0.4%). Incomplete sequencing of sorted subsets was indicated by rarefaction despite large depth.

In the case of this clone: Its antigen is not known.

The healthy adult donors were HIV-negative and reported no recent acute infections or vaccinations. The CDR3 runs 13 residues. In germline, CDR1 is LNHDA, CDR2 SQIVND (reference sequence). V shed 6 bases and J shed 7 bases, with 13 bases lying between them. This chain connects TRBV19 to TRBJ2-1, with D unresolved. The receptor was isolated from a man between 18 and 29 years old in good health. The sequencing sample was made of memory CD8+ T cells sorted from blood. Subset meaning: CD45RO+ cells pooled with CCR7-negative TemRA cells. The CDR3 sequence is CASSMGTLNEQFF. The CDR3 DNA sequence: TGTGCCAGTAGCATGGGCACTTTGAATGAGCAGTTCTTC.